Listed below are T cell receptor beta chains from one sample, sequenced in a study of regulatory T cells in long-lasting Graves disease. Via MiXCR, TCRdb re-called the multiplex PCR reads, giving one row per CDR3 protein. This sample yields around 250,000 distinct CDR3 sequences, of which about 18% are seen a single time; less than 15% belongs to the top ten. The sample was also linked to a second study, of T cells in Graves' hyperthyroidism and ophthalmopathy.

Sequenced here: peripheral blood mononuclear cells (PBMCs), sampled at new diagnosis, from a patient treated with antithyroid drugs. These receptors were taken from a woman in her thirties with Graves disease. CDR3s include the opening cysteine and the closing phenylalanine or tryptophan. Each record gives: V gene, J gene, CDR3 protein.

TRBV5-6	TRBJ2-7	CASSSPISYEQYF
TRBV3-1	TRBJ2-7	CASGGLSYEQYF
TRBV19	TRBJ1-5	CASSVQGERIYQPQHF
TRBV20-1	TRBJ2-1	CSARDPSKWGGRNEQFF
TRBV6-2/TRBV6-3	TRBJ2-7	CASSGHPFGLAGASSYEQYF
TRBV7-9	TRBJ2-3	CASSLLGGSGSDTQYF
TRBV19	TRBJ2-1	CASSPRQGKSYNEQFF
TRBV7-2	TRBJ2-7	CASSPGQGGYEQYF
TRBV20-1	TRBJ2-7	CSASGGVEEQYF
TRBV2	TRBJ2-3	CVSRVTGGGTDTQYF
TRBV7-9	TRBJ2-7	CASSSGQGLRYEQYF
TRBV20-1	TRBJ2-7	CSARDIVELTYEQYF
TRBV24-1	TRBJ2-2	CATSDPSGGAPTGELFF
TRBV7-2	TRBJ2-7	CASSLGTENYEQYF
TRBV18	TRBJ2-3	CASSPGAVADTQYF
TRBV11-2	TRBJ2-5	CASSLVGGETQYF
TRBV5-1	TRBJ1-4	CASSFGNNNEKLFF
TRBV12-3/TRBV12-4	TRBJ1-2	CASSHPWDYGYTF
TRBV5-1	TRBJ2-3	CASSLDRQEPYTDTQYF
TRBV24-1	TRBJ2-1	CATSDRRTSSNEQFF
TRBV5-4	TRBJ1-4	CASSLGGDGNEKLFF
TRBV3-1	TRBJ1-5	CASSPTRGNQPQHF
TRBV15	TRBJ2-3	CATSINKPGQGSDTQYF
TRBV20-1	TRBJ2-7	CSTREGGSGRTRQYF
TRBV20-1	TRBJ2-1	CSRLAGEPNEQFF
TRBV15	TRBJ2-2	CATSRDRFTGELFF
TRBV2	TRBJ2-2	CASSPSALAGITGELFF
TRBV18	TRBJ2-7	CASSQGVAYEQYF